This T cell receptor beta chain originates from a study of blood T cell repertoires in COVID-19 (dated by TCRdb to 2018 to 2021). For context, the study as a whole: Samples from collaborators originated in the United States, Italy and Spain and spanned both the acute and convalescent phases of COVID-19. The prospective study material was composed of cDNA or gDNA derived from T cells, B-cell-depleted T cells, or PBMCs. Deeply sampled blood TCRbeta repertoires from subjects exposed to, actively infected with, or recovered from COVID-19 were included in the dataset. A freely available public database, intended as a resource for researchers studying the immune response to SARS-CoV-2, is where the repertoires were released. Samples were obtained from the ongoing ImmuneRACE study (first 160 participants) and from over a thousand subjects provided by 6 global collaborators. The sample metadata nearly always contained a de-identified subject ID, COVID-19 status, age in years and sex. Where available, HLA class I and class II types were obtained from metadata supplied by the sample provider rather than from assay-based typing.

On this clone itself: The target of this receptor is not known. Per-nucleotide qualities are absent, and no much larger clonotype sits a single base away.

Whole blood was collected in K2EDTA tubes by collaborating institutions according to the institutions' own protocols. For TCRbeta analysis, collaborators shipped samples as frozen whole blood, isolated PBMCs, or DNA extracted from either of those sample types. The immunoSEQ Assay, a bias-controlled multiplex PCR, was used to amplify TCRbeta CDR3 regions from genomic DNA. For the original study's pipeline: The number of nucleated cells in each sample was estimated by amplification of reference gene primers within the assay. Sequence reads were collapsed and filtered to measure the absolute abundance of every unique TCRbeta CDR3 rearrangement. For each sample, productive Simpson clonality was calculated as the square root of Simpson's diversity index over productive rearrangements. Drawn from immuneACCESS, this table holds only the in-frame rearrangements with V and J called that TCRdb kept. Clones are partly lost; checked studies trace under half to an unresolved V gene and leave the rest unexplained. Clonal size and the V and J genes are those of that table, whereas D and trimming came from the DNA. Here the sample has fewer than 130,000 clones; roughly 82% occur a single time. 16% of the sample goes to the ten largest clones.

Trimming removed 1 base from V and 4 bases from J, leaving 21 bases between the germline ends. Sequences SGHKS (CDR1) and YYEKEE (CDR2) are obtained from the germline V gene (reference sequence). The CDR3 has 18 amino acids, counting the end cysteine and phenylalanine. Only the CDR3 DNA stays, 54 bases, in frame from base 1. What the work shows at the level of the full study, not this receptor alone: The amount of clinical and demographic metadata varied by source and participant and was provided uncurated.

The receptor was derived from a woman aged 60 to 75 with acute or convalescent COVID-19. The sequenced material came from peripheral blood. The chain joins TRBV5-5 to TRBJ1-3, with a tentative D gene TRBD1 over 6 matching bases. DNA sequence: TGTGCCAGCAGCTTGATTTTTACAGGGTCAGCGCAGGGAAACACCATATATTTT. It is translated as CASSLIFTGSAQGNTIYF.